This TCR beta chain originates from a study of blood T cell repertoires in COVID-19. This CDR3 is built from 15 residues. Deletions cut 3 bases from V and 2 bases from J, with 12 bases between. The V gene's germline CDR1 is MNHNS and CDR2 SASEGT. While infection was still active, Seattle patients were enrolled and then followed longitudinally. Produced via immunoSEQ multiplex PCR; TCRdb's table is partial and in-frame only. The sample contains about 130,000 clones, approximately 89% of which appear only once. V usage is TRBV6-1 and J usage is TRBJ2-3; possible D gene TRBD1, 5 bases. Sequencing input: peripheral blood. The TCR comes from a woman older than 75 with COVID-19, enrolled during active disease. Here the CDR3 DNA reads TGTGCCAGCAGTGAGCGACAGTTTTCCACAGATACGCAGTATTTT. It yields the protein CASSERQFSTDTQYF.